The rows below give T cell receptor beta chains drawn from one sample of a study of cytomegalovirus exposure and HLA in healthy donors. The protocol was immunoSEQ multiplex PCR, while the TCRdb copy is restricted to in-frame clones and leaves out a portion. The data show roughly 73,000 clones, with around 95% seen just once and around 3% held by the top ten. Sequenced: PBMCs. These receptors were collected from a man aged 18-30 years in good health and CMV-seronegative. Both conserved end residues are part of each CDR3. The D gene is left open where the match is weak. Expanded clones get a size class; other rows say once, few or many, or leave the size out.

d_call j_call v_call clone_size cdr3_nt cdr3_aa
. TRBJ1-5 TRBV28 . TGTGCCAGCAGTATGACCGGGACTCCGAATCAGCCCCAGCATTTT CASSMTGTPNQPQHF
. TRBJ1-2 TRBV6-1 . TGTGCCAGCAGCGGCCCGGAGGGGGGGAACTATGGCTACACCTTC CASSGPEGGNYGYTF
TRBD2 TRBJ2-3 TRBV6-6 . TGTGCCAGCAGTCCGGGGACTAGCGGGGGGACAGATACGCAGTATTTT CASSPGTSGGTDTQYF
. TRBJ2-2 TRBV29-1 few TGCAGCATACGAGAAAACACCGGGGAGCTGTTTTTT CSIRENTGELFF
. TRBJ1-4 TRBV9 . TGTGCCAGCAGCGTAGAAGTTCAGGGAACCGAAAAACTGTTTTTT CASSVEVQGTEKLFF
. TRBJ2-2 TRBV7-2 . TGTGCCAGCAGCCTTCAAGCCGAGATACACCGGGGAGCTGTTTTT CASSLQAEIHRGAVF
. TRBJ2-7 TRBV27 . TGTGCCAGCAGTGCTGGAGACGGACATACCTACGAGCAGTACTTC CASSAGDGHTYEQYF
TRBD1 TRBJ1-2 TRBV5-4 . TGTGCCAGCAGCCCGAGGGACAGGGGGCCTTATGGCTACACCTTC CASSPRDRGPYGYTF
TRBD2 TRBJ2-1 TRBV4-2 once TGTGCCAGCAGCCAAGAACGGGACAGGGGACTAGCGGGGGTCTACAATGAGCAGTTCTTC CASSQERDRGLAGVYNEQFF
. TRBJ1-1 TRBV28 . TGTGCCAGCAGTTTAAACACGGGCACTGAAGCTTTCTTT CASSLNTGTEAFF
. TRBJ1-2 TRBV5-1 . TGCGCCAGCAGCGGCGGGGGAATATCGGGTGGCTACACCTTC CASSGGGISGGYTF
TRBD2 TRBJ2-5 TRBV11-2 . TGTGCCAGCAGCTACAGCGGGGGGCTTCTAGAGACCCAGTACTTC CASSYSGGLLETQYF
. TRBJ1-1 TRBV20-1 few TGCAGTGCTAGAATGACAGCTTTGTCTTTCTTT CSARMTALSFF
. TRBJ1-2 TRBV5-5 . TGTGCCAGCAGCTTGGACAGGGCAAATGGCTACACCTTC CASSLDRANGYTF
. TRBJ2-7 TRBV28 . TGTGCCAGCAGGGAAGGACTAACCTACGAGCAGTACTTC CASREGLTYEQYF
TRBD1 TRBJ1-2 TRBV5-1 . TGCGCCAGCAGCCCAGGGGGTAATGGCTACACCTTC CASSPGGNGYTF
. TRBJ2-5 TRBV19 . TGTGCCAGTAGTATAGAGGGCCCCAAGACGCCAGCCCAAGAGACCCAGTACTTC CASSIEGPKTPAQETQYF
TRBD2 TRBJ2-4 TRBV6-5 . TGTGCCAGCAGTGAAACTAGCGGAGAAAACATTCAGTACTTC CASSETSGENIQYF
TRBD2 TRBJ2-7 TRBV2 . TGTGCCAGCACCGCTCTAGCGGGGAGTCCCTCCTACGAGCAGTACTTC CASTALAGSPSYEQYF
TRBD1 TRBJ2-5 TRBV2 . TGTGCCAGCTTGCCCGACAGGGGGCCGGAGACCCAGTACTTC CASLPDRGPETQYF
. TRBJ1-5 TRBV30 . TGTGCCTGGAGTGGCAGGGGACCTGGACCCCAGCATTTT CAWSGRGPGPQHF
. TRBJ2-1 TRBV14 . TGTGCCAGCAGCCTAGGAGGGTACAATGAGCAGTTCTTC CASSLGGYNEQFF
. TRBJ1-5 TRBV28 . TGTGCCAGCAGTCCCTCGTATGGACTTACGCCCCAGCATTTT CASSPSYGLTPQHF
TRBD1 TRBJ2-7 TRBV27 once TGTGCCAGCACTCCTTCGACAGGGGAAAGCCCCTACGAGCAGTACTTC CASTPSTGESPYEQYF
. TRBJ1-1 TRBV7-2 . TGTGCCAGCAGCTACAGCACCCGGGAAGCTTTCTTT CASSYSTREAFF
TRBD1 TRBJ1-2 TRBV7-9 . TGTGCCAGCAGCCCCACAGGGGTTGGGTATGGCTACACCTTC CASSPTGVGYGYTF
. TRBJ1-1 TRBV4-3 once TGCGCCAGCAGCCAAGTTGGGACACTCACTGAAGCTTTCTTT CASSQVGTLTEAFF
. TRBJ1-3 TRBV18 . TGTGCCAGCTCACCAGAGCAGGAGGGGAACACCATATATTTT CASSPEQEGNTIYF
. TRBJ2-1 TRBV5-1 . TGCGCCAGCAGCTCGAGGGCAGGGGACGGTGAGCAGTTCTTC CASSSRAGDGEQFF
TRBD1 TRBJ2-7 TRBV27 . TGTGCCAGCAGTCCAGGGGGCGAGCAGTACTTC CASSPGGEQYF
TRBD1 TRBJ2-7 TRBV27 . TGTGCCAGCAGTCTCGGGACAGCTTACGAGCAGTACTTC CASSLGTAYEQYF
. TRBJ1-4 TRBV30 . TGTGCCTGGTCGGTAGGGACAAAGAATGAAAAACTGTTTTTT CAWSVGTKNEKLFF
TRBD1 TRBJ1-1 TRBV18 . TGTGCCAGCTCACCGATCGGACAGGGTATTGTATTAGCTGAAGCTTTCTTT CASSPIGQGIVLAEAFF
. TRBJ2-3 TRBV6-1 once TGTGCCAGCACCCGGGGACAAAACACAGATACGCAGTATTTT CASTRGQNTDTQYF
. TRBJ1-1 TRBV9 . TGTGCCAGCAGCGTAGAGGGGTACGACGAGGTTAACACTGAAGCTTTCTTT CASSVEGYDEVNTEAFF